This entry lists 20 T cell receptor beta chains sequenced from one sample in a study of blood T cells in healthy people across ages (dated by TCRdb to 2015 to 2017). Receptors were amplified or captured by 5' RACE. The second PCR ran for roughly 7 to 11 cycles and used a J-beta primer mix along with a sample-barcoded 5' primer. TCRdb ran its own pipeline on the public reads, namely fastp trimming at Q25 and MiXCR clone calling, and kept in-frame beta chains. Every CDR3 protein is listed once, alongside the most common genes and DNA of its rows. This sample has 1.5 million to 2 million distinct CDR3 sequences in its table, and around 42% of those were observed once. Of the sample, under 25% falls within the top ten clones. The sequencing input was blood. The origin of the receptors is a human donor in good health.

Comments on this clonotype: A read error may produce the germline difference seen at one junction end. The chain is built from TRBV12-3 or TRBV12-4 and TRBJ2-5; D is possibly TRBD1 (5 bases). This CDR3 is built from 14 residues. CDR3 nucleotides: TGTGCCTGCAGTTGGACACGACACGAAGAGACCCAGTACTTC. Translated, it gives CACSWTRHEETQYF.

The chain couples TRBV4-1 to TRBJ1-5, with a possible D match to TRBD1 (5 bases). The CDR3 has 17 residues. Germline V gene data show CDR1 as MGHRA and CDR2 as YSYEKL. V gave up 4 bases and J gave up 5 bases, with 21 bases separating them. The CDR3 DNA reads as TGCGCCAGCAGCCCCGCCTTCTCGGGACTACGGGATCAGCCCCAGCATTTT. Its translation: CASSPAFSGLRDQPQHF.

The chain is built from TRBV4-3 and TRBJ2-7; either TRBD1 or TRBD2 may supply D (7 bases each). This CDR3 contains 18 residues. Germline CDR1 LGHNA, CDR2 YSLEER. Trimming stripped 4 bases from V and 3 bases from J, with 25 bases between. CDR3 sequence reads: CASSPAGSGIRQGYEQYF. The CDR3 DNA reads as TGCGCCAGCAGCCCAGCTGGGAGCGGGATAAGACAGGGCTACGAGCAGTACTTC.

A few counts support this clonotype. It may be a read error: a sequence one base away is much more abundant. J is TRBJ2-1 and V is TRBV20-1, with D perhaps being TRBD1 or TRBD2 (5 bases each). The CDR3 totals 14 residues. V was pared by 2 bases and J by 13 bases, with 21 bases between. CDR1 DFQATT and CDR2 SNEGSKA come from the germline V gene (reference sequence). The CDR3 here is CSARTGREMETQFF. Written as DNA, the CDR3 is TGCAGTGCTAGAACGGGGCGAGAGATGGAGACCCAGTTCTTC.

The chain employs TRBV29-1 and TRBJ2-5; 7 bases line up with TRBD1. This CDR3 comprises 12 residues. V was clipped by 6 bases and J by 5 bases; unmatched bases: 6. CDR1 is SQVTM and CDR2 is ANQGSEA in the germline V gene. Here the CDR3 reads CSVGQIGETQYF. The CDR3 DNA follows: TGCAGCGTGGGACAGATAGGGGAGACCCAGTACTTC.

This clonotype has at least ten counts. The CDR3 loop reads CASSYRGETQYF. For the CDR3, the DNA is TGTGCCAGCAGTTACCGGGGAGAGACCCAGTACTTC. V is TRBV7-2 and J is TRBJ2-5, with D tentatively TRBD2 (5 bases). The CDR3 extends over 12 amino acids. The germline V gene has CDR1 SGHTA and CDR2 FQGNSA. Trimming took 6 bases from V and 4 from J, leaving 9 bases between them.

J is TRBJ1-2 and V is TRBV3-1; TRBD1 aligns across 7 bases. The CDR3 sequence is 14 residues long. Looked up from germline, CDR1 is LGHDT and CDR2 is YNNKEL (reference sequence). With V trimmed by 6 bases and J by 7 bases, 11 bases remained unmatched. The CDR3 region has the DNA TGTGCCAGCAGTCTAGTAAGAGCAGGGGGTGGCTACACCTTC. This gives the protein CASSLVRAGGGYTF.

A remark on this clonotype: The junction and the germline gene differ at one end; a read error may be behind it. This rearrangement joins TRBV12-3 or TRBV12-4 to TRBJ2-3; D perhaps matches TRBD2 (5 bases). CDR3 length: 14 residues. The chain's CDR3 is CASSLDSGGDAQYF. The CDR3 DNA reads as TGTGCCAGCAGTTTAGACTCTGGAGGAGATGCGCAATATTTT.

In its sample, this clonotype was seen a few times. J is TRBJ2-1 and V is TRBV7-2, with no clear D. Trimming left V 1 base short and J 3 bases short, with 25 bases between. This CDR3 comprises 20 residues. Per germline, CDR1 SGHTA and CDR2 FQGNSA. CDR3 sequence (DNA): TGTGCCAGCAGCTTAGTGGGAAGCTCCAGATGGGGTCTCTACTACAATGAGCAGTTCTTC. Its protein product is CASSLVGSSRWGLYYNEQFF.

V and J are TRBV9 and TRBJ1-2; perhaps TRBD1 as D (6 bases). CDR1 and CDR2 from the germline V gene are SGDLS and YYNGEE. V lost 2 bases to trimming and J lost 0 bases, with 11 bases between them. The CDR3 has 15 amino acids. CDR3 DNA: TGTGCCAGCAGCGTCGAGGGGGAGGCTAACTATGGCTACACCTTC. Protein product: CASSVEGEANYGYTF.

The J gene is TRBJ2-7, the V gene TRBV6-2 or TRBV6-3, with D tentatively TRBD1 or TRBD2 (5 bases each). Germline CDR1 MNHEY, CDR2 SVGEGT. The CDR3 has 18 amino acids. With 2 bases removed from V and 0 bases from J, the gap between germline ends came to 20 bases. This CDR3 reads CASSYPLSRGTSSYEQYF. CDR3 DNA: TGTGCCAGCAGTTACCCCCTATCGAGGGGAACGAGCTCCTACGAGCAGTACTTC.

This clonotype appeared a few times. The rearrangement links TRBV7-2 to TRBJ2-3; D is ambiguous. V lost 5 bases and J lost 7, with 10 bases in between. Per the germline V gene, CDR1 is SGHTA and CDR2 is FQGNSA. The CDR3 has 12 residues. This chain's CDR3 is CASSTIAYTQYF. CDR3 coding DNA: TGTGCCAGCAGCACGATTGCGTATACGCAGTATTTT.

A word on this clonotype: The conserved closing phenylalanine or tryptophan is absent in this CDR3, likely reflecting a read error. The rearrangement joins TRBV12-3 or TRBV12-4 to TRBJ2-3; the match to TRBD1 covers 8 bases. The V and J ends lost 6 bases and 8 bases, in that order; junction bases with no gene match: 13. CDR3 length equals 15 residues. CDR3 region: CASRKTGERGGTQYS. In DNA form, the CDR3 reads TGTGCCAGCAGGAAGACAGGGGAGAGAGGAGGTACGCAGTATTCT.

The chain recombines TRBV6-6 with TRBJ1-2, with a possible D match to TRBD1 (6 bases). V was shortened by 0 bases and J by 2 bases, with 7 bases between the two germline ends. Per germline, CDR1 MNHNY and CDR2 SVGAGI (reference sequence). The CDR3 consists of 14 residues. The CDR3 region is CASSYSGQNYGYTF. CDR3 nucleotides: TGTGCCAGCAGTTACTCGGGACAAAACTATGGCTACACCTTC.

The genes are TRBV7-6 and TRBJ2-1; 7 bases map to TRBD1. The CDR3 contains 16 residues. Losses at the gene ends were 3 bases for V and 3 bases for J; bases not matched to a gene: 8. Per germline, CDR1 SGHVS and CDR2 FNYEAQ. In DNA form, the CDR3 reads TGTGCCAGCAGCTTGACCAAAGGGACAGTCTACAATGAGCAGTTCTTC. Translated: CASSLTKGTVYNEQFF. The full variable domain, rest sourced from reference TRBV7-6 and TRBJ2-1, is GAGVSQSPRYKVTKRGQDVALRCDPISGHVSLYWYRQALGQGPEFLTYFNYEAQQDKSGLPNDRFSAERPEGSISTLTIQRTEQRDSAMYRCASSLTKGTVYNEQFFGPGTRLTVL.

The chain carries TRBV6-6 and TRBJ1-1; no definite D call. Per germline, CDR1 MNHNY and CDR2 SVGAGI (reference sequence). The ends were cut back, 7 bases at V and 5 bases at J, with 20 bases in the middle. The CDR3 extends over 15 amino acids. CDR3 sequence: CASTKNPTRGTEAFF. DNA for the CDR3: TGTGCCAGCACCAAAAACCCGACGCGGGGAACTGAAGCTTTCTTT.

This clonotype was seen a few times. The chain carries TRBV5-1 and TRBJ1-2, with D hard to call. CDR1 and CDR2 from the germline V gene are SGHRS and YFSETQ. This CDR3 contains 13 residues. The germline V and J ends were trimmed by 5 bases and 3 bases, with 11 bases remaining between them. The CDR3 DNA reads as TGCGCCAGCAGTACGGGGATATACTATGGCTACACCTTC. This translates into CASSTGIYYGYTF.

This clonotype has a handful of counts. The CDR3 protein is CASSEYRGRGNGYTF. CDR3 in DNA: TGTGCCAGCAGCGAGTACAGGGGGCGCGGGAATGGCTACACCTTC. This rearrangement joins TRBV7-9 to TRBJ1-2; 9 bases are a match to TRBD1. CDR1 is SEHNR and CDR2 is FQNEAQ in the germline V gene (reference sequence). The J segment lost 6 bases and the V segment lost 5 bases, leaving 10 bases of the junction unmatched. The length of the CDR3 is 15 residues.

The J gene is TRBJ1-2, the V gene TRBV7-9; D not certain. V was shortened by 5 bases and J by 12 bases, with 22 bases between the two germline ends. From germline, CDR1 is SEHNR and CDR2 FQNEAQ (reference sequence). The CDR3 runs 14 residues. The CDR3 loop is CASSPGEANYDHTF. CDR3 nucleotide sequence: TGTGCCAGCAGCCCAGGAGAGGCCAACTATGACCACACCTTC. The full variable domain, with the rest looked up from reference TRBV7-9 and TRBJ1-2, is DTGVSQNPRHKITKRGQNVTFRCDPISEHNRLYWYRQTLGQGPEFLTYFQNEAQLEKSRLLSDRFSAERPKGSFSTLEIQRTEQGDSAMYLCASSPGEANYDHTFGSGTRLTVV.

The V gene is TRBV18, the J gene TRBJ1-2; D is unclear. V gave up 3 bases and J gave up 6 bases, with 11 bases separating them. The CDR3 has 13 amino acids. Looked up from germline, CDR1 is KGHSH and CDR2 is LQKENI. DNA for the CDR3: TGTGCCAGCTCACCTCAGGAGAGTGATGGCTACACCTTC. Translating gives CASSPQESDGYTF.